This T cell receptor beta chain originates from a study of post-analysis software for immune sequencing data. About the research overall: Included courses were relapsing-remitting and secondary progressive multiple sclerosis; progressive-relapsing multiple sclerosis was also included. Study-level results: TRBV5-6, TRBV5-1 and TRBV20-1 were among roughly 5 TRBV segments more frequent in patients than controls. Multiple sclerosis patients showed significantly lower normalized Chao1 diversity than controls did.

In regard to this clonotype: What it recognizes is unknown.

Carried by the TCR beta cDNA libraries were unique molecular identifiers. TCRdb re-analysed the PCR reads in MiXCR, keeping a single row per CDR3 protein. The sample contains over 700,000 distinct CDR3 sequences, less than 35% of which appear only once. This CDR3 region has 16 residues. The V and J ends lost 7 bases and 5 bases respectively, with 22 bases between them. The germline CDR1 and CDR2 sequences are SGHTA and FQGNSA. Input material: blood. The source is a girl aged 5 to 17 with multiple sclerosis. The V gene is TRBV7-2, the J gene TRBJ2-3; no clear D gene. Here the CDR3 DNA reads TGTGCCAGCACCCCGGGCAGTGGGGTACGAGGAGATACGCAGTATTTT. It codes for CASTPGSGVRGDTQYF.